Below are 13 T cell receptor beta chains sequenced from a single sample in a study of T-cell reconstitution after alpha-beta-depleted transplantation in children. The TCRbeta library incorporated unique molecular identifiers. From the PCR reads, TCRdb called clonotypes with MiXCR, one entry per CDR3 protein. The sample has around 100,000 distinct CDR3 sequences; approximately 6% are singletons. The sample consisted of PBMCs, mostly from graft donor cells, taken 60 days after TCRalphabeta/CD19-depleted stem cell transplant. Receptors were obtained from a female patient under 10 years old who had a stem cell transplant for Fanconi anemia, so the T cells may come from the graft donor.

The J gene is TRBJ2-7, the V gene TRBV11-3; D gene ambiguous. Germline V gene sequence: CDR1 SGHNT, CDR2 YENEEA. The CDR3 runs 13 residues. Trimming removed 4 bases from V and 0 bases from J, with 7 bases in between. CDR3 region: CASSWWSSYEQYF. In nucleotides, the CDR3 is TGTGCCAGCAGCTGGTGGAGCTCCTACGAGCAGTACTTC. Supplemented by reference TRBV11-3 and TRBJ2-7, the full variable domain reads EAGVVQSPRYKIIEKKQPVAFWCNPISGHNTLYWYLQNLGQGPELLIRYENEEAVDDSQLPKDRFSAERLKGVDSTLKIQPAELGDSAVYLCASSWWSSYEQYFGPGTRLTVT.

This clonotype was counted ten times or more. The chain recombines TRBV28 with TRBJ1-5, with 8 bases aligning to TRBD1. V lost 6 bases and J lost 2; bases outside the gene matches: 6. The CDR3 is 15 amino acids. The germline V gene has CDR1 MDHEN and CDR2 SYDVKM. This chain's CDR3 is CASSRDRGGNQPQHF. CDR3 DNA sequence: TGTGCCAGCAGCCGAGACAGGGGAGGCAATCAGCCCCAGCATTTT. Full variable domain (outside the CDR3, taken from reference TRBV28 and TRBJ1-5): DVKVTQSSRYLVKRTGEKVFLECVQDMDHENMFWYRQDPGLGLRLIYFSYDVKMKEKGDIPEGYSVSREKKERFSLILESASTNQTSMYLCASSRDRGGNQPQHFGDGTRLSIL.

This clonotype showed up many times. This chain connects TRBV10-3 to TRBJ2-7; D tentatively reads TRBD1 or TRBD2 (6 bases each). This CDR3 contains 15 residues. Germline values: CDR1 ENHRY, CDR2 SYGVKD. The germline V and J ends were trimmed by 6 bases and 0 bases, with 15 bases remaining between them. The CDR3 loop is CAISGGPYNSYEQYF. For the CDR3, the DNA is TGTGCCATCAGCGGGGGCCCTTATAACTCCTACGAGCAGTACTTC.

In this sample, this clonotype turned up many times. This chain joins TRBV29-1 and TRBJ1-2; D might be TRBD1 (6 bases). Per germline, CDR1 SQVTM and CDR2 ANQGSEA. This CDR3 spans 12 amino acids. V shed 0 bases and J shed 5 bases, with 7 bases lying between them. The CDR3 region has the DNA TGCAGCGTTGAAGAAGGGGGTTATGGCTACACCTTC. Its translation: CSVEEGGYGYTF.

This clonotype has a handful of counts. The rearrangement links TRBV7-2 to TRBJ2-6; 7 positions agree with TRBD1. Germline V gene sequence: CDR1 SGHTA, CDR2 FQGNSA. V shed 5 bases and J 3 bases; nucleotides not matched to a gene: 4. The CDR3 is 15 amino acids. This CDR3 is CASSRDRVGANVLTF. The CDR3 coding sequence is TGTGCCAGCAGCCGAGACAGGGTTGGGGCCAACGTCCTGACTTTC.

This clonotype was recorded a few times. The chain uses TRBV2 and TRBJ2-5; a weak D match, TRBD1 (6 bases). The germline CDR1 and CDR2 sequences are SNHLY and FYNNEI. V was cut by 3 bases and J by 3 bases, with 11 bases left in between. This CDR3 is built from 14 residues. Written as DNA, the CDR3 is TGTGCCAGCAGTGAGGGCAGGACAGAAGAGACCCAGTACTTC. This encodes CASSEGRTEETQYF.

The sample holds many counts of this clonotype. The CDR3 bases are TGTGCCAGCAGCAAGCGGACGGCCGAAGCTTTCTTT. It specifies CASSKRTAEAFF. The chain carries TRBV28 and TRBJ1-1, with D uncertain. Germline CDR1 reads MDHEN; CDR2 reads SYDVKM. Trimming took 6 bases from V and 8 from J, leaving 13 bases between them. The CDR3 consists of 12 residues.

This clonotype was observed at least ten times. V and J are TRBV5-1 and TRBJ2-3; 7 nucleotides match TRBD2. Germline lookup yields CDR1 SGHRS and CDR2 YFSETQ. Germline trimming cut 4 bases from V and 2 bases from J; bases unmatched to any gene: 7. CDR3 size: 15 residues. This chain's CDR3 is CASSAGVPFTDTQYF. Here the CDR3 DNA reads TGCGCCAGCAGCGCGGGAGTACCCTTCACAGATACGCAGTATTTT.

This clonotype was seen a handful of times. The V and J genes are TRBV6-6 and TRBJ2-4; weak D call: TRBD2 (6 bases). Per germline, CDR1 MNHNY and CDR2 SVGAGI (reference sequence). The CDR3 is made up of 13 amino acids. Trimming shortened V by 3 bases and J by 7 bases, and 10 bases separated the two germline ends. The CDR3 nucleotides read TGTGCCAGCAGTTATTCCCGGGAGAACATTCAGTACTTC. Translating it yields CASSYSRENIQYF.

This clonotype has at least ten counts. The gene calls are TRBV28 and TRBJ1-2; D is unclear. This CDR3 is built from 14 residues. V was cut by 5 bases and J by 4 bases, with 14 bases left in between. Germline V gene lookup returns CDR1 MDHEN and CDR2 SYDVKM. In nucleotides, the CDR3 is TGTGCCAGCAGTAATTCCCTTATTGCCTATGGCTACACCTTC. It yields the protein CASSNSLIAYGYTF.

This clonotype was observed at least ten times. This chain links TRBV12-3 or TRBV12-4 with TRBJ2-1, with 9 bases that match TRBD2. CDR3 size: 17 residues. J gave up 3 bases and V 3 bases, and 9 bases lay outside the gene matches. The CDR3 region is CASSFLGASGDYNEQFF. The DNA for the CDR3 is TGTGCCAGCAGTTTCCTAGGGGCTAGCGGGGACTACAATGAGCAGTTCTTC.

In its sample, this clonotype was seen many times. The rearrangement links TRBV29-1 to TRBJ2-7; D unclear. The CDR3 length is 13 residues. V gave up 0 bases and J gave up 1 base, with 7 bases separating them. CDR1 is SQVTM and CDR2 is ANQGSEA in the germline V gene. The CDR3 DNA follows: TGCAGCGTTGAAGATCGGGTATCCTACGAGCAGTACTTC. Translating it yields CSVEDRVSYEQYF.

The sample holds many counts of this clonotype. CDR3 nucleotide sequence: TGCAGTGCTAGAGATTCGGGGGGAGGAAAACTGTTTTTT. It codes for CSARDSGGGKLFF. This rearrangement joins TRBV20-1 to TRBJ1-4, with D perhaps TRBD1 (5 bases). The germline V gene has CDR1 DFQATT and CDR2 SNEGSKA (reference sequence). Trimming took off 0 bases at V and 10 bases at J, with 12 bases between the two ends. The CDR3 length is 13 residues.